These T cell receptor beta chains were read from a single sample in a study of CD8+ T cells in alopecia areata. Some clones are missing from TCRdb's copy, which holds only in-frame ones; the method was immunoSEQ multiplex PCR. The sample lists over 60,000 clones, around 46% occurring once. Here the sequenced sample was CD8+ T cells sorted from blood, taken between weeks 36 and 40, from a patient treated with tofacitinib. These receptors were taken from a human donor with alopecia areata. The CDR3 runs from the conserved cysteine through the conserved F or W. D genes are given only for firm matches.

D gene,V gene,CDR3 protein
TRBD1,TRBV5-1,CASSLGSGQGRQETQYF
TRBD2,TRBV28,CASSLTSGSTDTQYF
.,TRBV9,CASSVYLERVQYF
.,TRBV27,CASSTRIGYGYTF
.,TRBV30,CAWMESRFYGYTF
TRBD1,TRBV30,CAWSGGDRPYEQYF
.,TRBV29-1,CSAQGRSTDTQYF
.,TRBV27,CASSPLRGGLEAFF
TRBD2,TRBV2,CASSGTSGSKSSYEQYF
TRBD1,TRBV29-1,CSVVGRGGYGYTF
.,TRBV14,CASSQGYGTGELFF
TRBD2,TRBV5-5,CASSLLAGGPEQYF
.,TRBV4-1,CASSQDKGTQYF
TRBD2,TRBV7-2,CASSTSGSYEQYF
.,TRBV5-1,CASSLMQAKETQYF
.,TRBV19,CASSIGGGPGYQPQHF
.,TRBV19,CAAGGGELFF
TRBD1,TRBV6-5,CASSAPGQRGTQYF
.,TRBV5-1,CASSPPSSFDEQFF
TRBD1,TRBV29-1,CSVETGGSSYEQYF
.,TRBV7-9,CASTPGGEQFF
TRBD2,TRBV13,CASSLIGGSPQETQYF
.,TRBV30,CAWSPGSTEAFF
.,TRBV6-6,CASSYLTPPAYEQYF
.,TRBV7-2,CASSLMGHGYTF
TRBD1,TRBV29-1,CSSGGELEAFF
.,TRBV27,CASSVTSRGEQYF
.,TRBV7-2,CASSPAGTPNQPQHF
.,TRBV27,CASSLKGTLYNEQFF
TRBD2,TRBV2,CASTEGLAETYEQYF
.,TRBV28,CASRWRVSGANVLTF
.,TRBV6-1,CASSEAPEQYF
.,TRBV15,CATSRKISSTDTQYF
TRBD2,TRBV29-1,CSVVGLAGRQLDTQYF
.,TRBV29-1,CSSGTNNEQFF
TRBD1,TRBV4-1,CASSPETGRNTIYF
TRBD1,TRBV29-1,CSPSNRGTNEKLFF
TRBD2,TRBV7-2,CASSALAGPLQGF
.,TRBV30,CAWSARPGRDEQYF
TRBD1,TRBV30,CAWSYRGSSEAFF
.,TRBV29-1,CSVGILTGIRANYGYTF
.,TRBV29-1,CSVPYSVDSGANVLTF
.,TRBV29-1,CSVGVADPSTDTQYF
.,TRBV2,CASSEAFGVGGITPYEQYF
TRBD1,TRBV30,CAWMAWTGFNYGYTF
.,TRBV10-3,CAISDPGRQNYGYTF
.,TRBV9,CASSVTGVAYEQYF
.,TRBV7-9,CASIGTPNTQYF
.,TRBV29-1,CSVSDGANYGYTF